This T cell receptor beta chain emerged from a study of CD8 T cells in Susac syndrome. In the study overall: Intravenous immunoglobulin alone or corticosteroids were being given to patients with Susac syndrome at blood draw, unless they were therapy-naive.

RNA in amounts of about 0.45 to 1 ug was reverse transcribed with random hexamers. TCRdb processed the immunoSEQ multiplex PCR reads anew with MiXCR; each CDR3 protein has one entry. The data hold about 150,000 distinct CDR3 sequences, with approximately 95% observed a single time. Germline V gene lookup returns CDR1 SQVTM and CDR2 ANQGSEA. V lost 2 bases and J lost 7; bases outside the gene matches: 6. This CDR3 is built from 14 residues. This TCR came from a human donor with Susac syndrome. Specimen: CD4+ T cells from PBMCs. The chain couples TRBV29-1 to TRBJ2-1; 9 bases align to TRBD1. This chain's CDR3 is CSVERRQGGNEQFF. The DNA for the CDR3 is TGCAGCGTTGAAAGGCGACAGGGGGGGAATGAGCAGTTCTTC.